This T cell receptor beta chain was sequenced in a study of lymphopenia after photon versus proton radiotherapy (dated by TCRdb to the late 2010s). For the wider study: The study compared the immunological effects of photon versus proton radiation therapy in patients with gastrointestinal tumors who developed high-grade lymphopenia. A cohort of around 21 patients with gastrointestinal tumors who received either photon or proton therapy and subsequently developed lymphopenia was included. The goal of the study was to characterize the differences between the two radiation modalities in how they affect the immune system.

Cut back by 3 bases and 5 bases, the V and J ends lie 25 bases apart. The germline V gene sets CDR1 to SQVTM and CDR2 to ANQGSEA. The CDR3 has 17 amino acids, counting the end cysteine and phenylalanine. This entry keeps only the CDR3 DNA: 51 bases, framed from base 1. Results the study describes overall, beyond this receptor: The survival association was assessed only in patients who died, and the authors presented better survival with proton therapy as a possibility rather than a demonstrated result. Across the cohort, among patients who died, a greater drop in TCR diversity after the nadir was inversely correlated with overall survival time. After the lymphocyte count nadir, repertoires from photon-treated patients showed oligoclonal expansion, particularly of CD8+ Temra cells, and this expansion drove the decline in diversity. Proton-treated patients stayed relatively stable during treatment, while photon-treated patients lost naive T cells and TCR diversity and gained effector/memory populations.

Comments on this clone: It has no known antigen specificity. Qualities for individual bases were not recorded, and no much larger clone is one base off.

Preparation of the library involved the immunoSEQ multiplex PCR assay. T cell repertoires were profiled by deep sequencing of rearranged TCR beta loci, alongside multiparametric flow cytometry. TCRdb re-hosts the immuneACCESS table, in-frame sequences only. Its copies lack some clones; in the studies checked, an unresolved V gene accounts for under half of them, and the cause for the rest is not known. The table for this sample lists 70,000 to 95,000 clones; about 83% of them were counted only once. Roughly 1.4% of the sample is in the top ten clones. The source material was peripheral blood, sampled from a patient treated with proton-based radiotherapy. The chain links TRBV29-1 with TRBJ2-5; a tentative D call is TRBD2 (6 bases match). This TCR derives from a man between 60 and 75 years old with pancreatic cancer. The nucleotides are TGCAGCGTTGAGGTACCGCGGGGCCTCCGAGGTACGGAGACCCAGTACTTC. This translates into CSVEVPRGLRGTETQYF.